This T cell receptor (beta chain) was profiled in a study of T cell responses to AZD1222 COVID-19 vaccine. Trimming cost V 4 bases and J 2 bases; bases outside gene matches: 8. Per the germline V gene, CDR1 is SGHRS and CDR2 is YFSETQ. The CDR3 totals 15 residues. Here immunoSEQ multiplex PCR was the method, and the copy in TCRdb shows in-frame clones only, minus some. The data show tens of thousands of clones, roughly 88% seen once. General study points: Mostly white British, mostly female donors; authors suggested clonal diversity may be underestimated. Repertoire sampling happened only post peak T cell response. Once two AZD1222 doses were given, Spike-specific TCR breadth and depth went up. At baseline, seropositivity was found in only 5 to 7 AZD1222 recipients.

Comments on this clone: The target antigen is unknown.

This chain links TRBV5-1 with TRBJ2-5; TRBD2 matches at 7 bases. This receptor was taken from an adult who received the MenACWY meningococcal vaccine as a control. Material: peripheral blood, obtained 28 days after the second dose of the MenACWY control vaccine. CDR3 sequence: CASSQRDGPQETQYF. As DNA, the CDR3 is TGCGCCAGCAGCCAGCGGGACGGACCACAAGAGACCCAGTACTTC. Full variable domain (rest looked up from reference TRBV5-1 and TRBJ2-5): KAGVTQTPRYLIKTRGQQVTLSCSPISGHRSVSWYQQTPGQGLQFLFEYFSETQRNKGNFPGRFSGRQFSNSRSEMNVSTLELGDSALYLCASSQRDGPQETQYFGPGTRLLVL.